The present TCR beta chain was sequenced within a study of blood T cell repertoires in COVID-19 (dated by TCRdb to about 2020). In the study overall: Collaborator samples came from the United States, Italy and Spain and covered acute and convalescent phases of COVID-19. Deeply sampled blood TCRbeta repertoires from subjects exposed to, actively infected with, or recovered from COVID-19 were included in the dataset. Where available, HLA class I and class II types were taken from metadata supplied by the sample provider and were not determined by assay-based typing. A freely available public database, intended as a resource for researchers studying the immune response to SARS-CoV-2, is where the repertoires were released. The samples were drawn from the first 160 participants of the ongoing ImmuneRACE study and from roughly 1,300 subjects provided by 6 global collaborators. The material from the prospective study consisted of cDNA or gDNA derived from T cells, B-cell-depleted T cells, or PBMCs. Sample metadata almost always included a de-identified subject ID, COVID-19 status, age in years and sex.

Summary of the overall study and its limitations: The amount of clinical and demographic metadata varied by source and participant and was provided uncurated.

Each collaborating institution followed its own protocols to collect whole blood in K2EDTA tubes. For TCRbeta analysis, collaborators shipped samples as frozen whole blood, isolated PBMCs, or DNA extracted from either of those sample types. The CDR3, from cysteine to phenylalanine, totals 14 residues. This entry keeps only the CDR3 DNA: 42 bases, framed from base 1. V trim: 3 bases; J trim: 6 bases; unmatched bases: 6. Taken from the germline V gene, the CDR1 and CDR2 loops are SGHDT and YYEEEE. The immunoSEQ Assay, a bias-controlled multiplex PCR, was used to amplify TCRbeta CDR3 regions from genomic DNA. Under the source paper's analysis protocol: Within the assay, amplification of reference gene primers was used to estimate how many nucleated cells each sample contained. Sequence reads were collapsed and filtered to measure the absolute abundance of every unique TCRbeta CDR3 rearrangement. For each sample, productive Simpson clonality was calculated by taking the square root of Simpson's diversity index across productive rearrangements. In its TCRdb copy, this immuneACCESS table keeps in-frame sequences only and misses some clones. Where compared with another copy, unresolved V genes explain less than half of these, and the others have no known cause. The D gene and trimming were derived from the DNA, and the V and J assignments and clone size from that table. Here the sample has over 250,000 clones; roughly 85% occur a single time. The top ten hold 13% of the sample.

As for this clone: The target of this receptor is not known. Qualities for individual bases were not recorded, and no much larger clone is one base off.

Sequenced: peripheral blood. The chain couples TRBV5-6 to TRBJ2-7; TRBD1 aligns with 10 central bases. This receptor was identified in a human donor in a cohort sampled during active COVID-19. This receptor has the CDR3 CASSYGTGVLEQYF. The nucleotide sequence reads TGTGCCAGCAGCTATGGGACAGGGGTACTCGAGCAGTACTTC.